The rows below give T cell receptor beta chains drawn from one sample of a study of blood T cell repertoires in COVID-19. Here immunoSEQ multiplex PCR was the method, and the copy in TCRdb shows in-frame clones only, minus some. In the table there are around 76,000 clones, around 83% of which are singletons. Material: peripheral blood. All receptors come from a man between 25 and 39 years old with COVID-19, enrolled during active disease. The CDR3 runs from the conserved cysteine through the conserved F or W. The D gene is left open where the match is weak. A clone size is listed for some rows: how often the clone was seen (once, few, many), or a class if it is expanded.

DNA: TGTGCCAGCAGCCCCGCCAGCGGGCTAATCTACGAGCAGTACTTC
CDR3: CASSPASGLIYEQYF
D: .
V: TRBV9
length: 15
size: .
J: TRBJ2-7

DNA: TGTGCCAGCAGTTTCACAGGGGTCTCCTACGAGCAGTACTTC
CDR3: CASSFTGVSYEQYF
D: TRBD1
V: TRBV27
length: 14
size: .
J: TRBJ2-7

DNA: TGTGCCAGCAGCCAAGGACTAGCGGGAGGGCTCAATGAGCAGTTCTTC
CDR3: CASSQGLAGGLNEQFF
D: TRBD2
V: TRBV3-1/TRBV3-2
length: 16
size: few
J: TRBJ2-1

DNA: TGCGCCAGCAGTGAGCGCAGGGTGGGTTCCGAGCAGTACTTC
CDR3: CASSERRVGSEQYF
D: .
V: TRBV10-1
length: 14
size: .
J: TRBJ2-7

DNA: TGTGCCAGCCGACAGGGCAATCAGCCCCAGCATTTT
CDR3: CASRQGNQPQHF
D: .
V: TRBV2
length: 12
size: few
J: TRBJ1-5

DNA: TGTGCCAGCAGTGGGGGGGGGAGCTCCTATAATTCACCCCTCCACTTT
CDR3: CASSGGGSSYNSPLHF
D: .
V: TRBV27
length: 16
size: .
J: TRBJ1-6

DNA: TGTGCCAGCAGCTCCCAACTTCCCACAGATACGCAGTATTTT
CDR3: CASSSQLPTDTQYF
D: .
V: TRBV7-2
length: 14
size: few
J: TRBJ2-3

DNA: TGTGCCAGCAGCCAACTCTTATCCTTTGCAACTAATGAAAAACTGTTTTTT
CDR3: CASSQLLSFATNEKLFF
D: .
V: TRBV3-1/TRBV3-2
length: 17
size: .
J: TRBJ1-4

DNA: TGTGCCAGCAACCGACAGGGATATGGCTACACCTTC
CDR3: CASNRQGYGYTF
D: TRBD1
V: TRBV3-1/TRBV3-2
length: 12
size: .
J: TRBJ1-2

DNA: TGTGCCTGGAGTGTACTCGGGGAAACGGGCTACGAGCAGTACTTC
CDR3: CAWSVLGETGYEQYF
D: .
V: TRBV30
length: 15
size: .
J: TRBJ2-7

DNA: TGTGCCATCAGTGAGTCGGCCCAGAGCAATCAGCCCCAGCATTTT
CDR3: CAISESAQSNQPQHF
D: .
V: TRBV10-3
length: 15
size: .
J: TRBJ1-5

DNA: TGTGCCAGTAGTTTAGTAAACTCCTACGAGCAGTACTTC
CDR3: CASSLVNSYEQYF
D: .
V: TRBV19
length: 13
size: .
J: TRBJ2-7

DNA: TGTGCCAGCAGCCAAGACGGTGCACAGCCCCAGCATTTT
CDR3: CASSQDGAQPQHF
D: .
V: TRBV4-2
length: 13
size: .
J: TRBJ1-5

DNA: TGCGCCAGCAGCCAATCGGATGACAGAACAGATACGCAGTATTTT
CDR3: CASSQSDDRTDTQYF
D: .
V: TRBV4-3
length: 15
size: .
J: TRBJ2-3

DNA: TGTGCCAGCAGCCTGACTAGCGGAATCACAGATACGCAGTATTTT
CDR3: CASSLTSGITDTQYF
D: TRBD2
V: TRBV28
length: 15
size: .
J: TRBJ2-3

DNA: TGTGCCAGCACAAATAGCGGAAATGACAATGAGCAGTTCTTC
CDR3: CASTNSGNDNEQFF
D: .
V: TRBV28
length: 14
size: once
J: TRBJ2-1

DNA: TGTGCCAGCAGTCGCCGACATACAGGGCGCTCTAATGAAAAACTGTTTTTT
CDR3: CASSRRHTGRSNEKLFF
D: .
V: TRBV28
length: 17
size: .
J: TRBJ1-4

DNA: TGTGCCAGCAGTTTAGGGCAGCCTTCCTACAATGAGCAGTTCTTC
CDR3: CASSLGQPSYNEQFF
D: .
V: TRBV28
length: 15
size: .
J: TRBJ2-1

DNA: TGTGCCTGGAGTAAGGTGGACAGATTAGTAGATACGCAGTATTTT
CDR3: CAWSKVDRLVDTQYF
D: .
V: TRBV30
length: 15
size: .
J: TRBJ2-3

DNA: TGTGCCAGCCAGCGGGCCCAACGACTCTCTGGAAACACCATATATTTT
CDR3: CASQRAQRLSGNTIYF
D: .
V: TRBV19
length: 16
size: .
J: TRBJ1-3

DNA: TGTGCCAGCAGGCCCGGTGGCACTGAAGCTTTCTTT
CDR3: CASRPGGTEAFF
D: .
V: TRBV6-5
length: 12
size: once
J: TRBJ1-1

DNA: TGCGCCAGCAGTCCGACAGGGTACCCCTTGGAAGCTTTCTTT
CDR3: CASSPTGYPLEAFF
D: TRBD1
V: TRBV23-1
length: 14
size: .
J: TRBJ1-1

DNA: TGTGCCAGCAGTTACGGTGCTAGCGGGGCCCATGAGCAGTTCTTC
CDR3: CASSYGASGAHEQFF
D: TRBD2
V: TRBV6-2/TRBV6-3
length: 15
size: .
J: TRBJ2-1

DNA: TGTGCCTGGAGTGTAGCCTCGCACACAGATACGCAGTATTTT
CDR3: CAWSVASHTDTQYF
D: .
V: TRBV30
length: 14
size: .
J: TRBJ2-3

DNA: TGCGCCAGCAGCTTGGAGCGGGGCGCGGGCACTGAAGCTTTCTTT
CDR3: CASSLERGAGTEAFF
D: .
V: TRBV5-1
length: 15
size: .
J: TRBJ1-1

DNA: TGTGCCAGCAGCCCCCCACGTTTTTCGGACAAACTTCATCGGCCCCAGCATTTT
CDR3: CASSPPRFSDKLHRPQHF
D: .
V: TRBV7-3
length: 18
size: once
J: TRBJ1-5

DNA: TGTGCCAGCAGTTTGGAAGTCCGGGTGTACACTGAAGCTTTCTTT
CDR3: CASSLEVRVYTEAFF
D: .
V: TRBV28
length: 15
size: .
J: TRBJ1-1

DNA: TGCAGCGTCGAAGCGCAGGTACAAGAGACCCAGTACTTC
CDR3: CSVEAQVQETQYF
D: .
V: TRBV29-1
length: 13
size: .
J: TRBJ2-5

DNA: TGTGCCAGCACAAGAGCGGACAATGAGCAGTTCTTC
CDR3: CASTRADNEQFF
D: .
V: TRBV25-1
length: 12
size: once
J: TRBJ2-1

DNA: TGTGCCAGCAGCTCATCTAGCGGGAGTAGCGACGAGCAGTACTTC
CDR3: CASSSSSGSSDEQYF
D: TRBD2
V: TRBV7-9
length: 15
size: few
J: TRBJ2-7

DNA: TGTGCCAGCAGTTACCGGAGCGGGAGGGGATCCTACGAGCAGTACTTC
CDR3: CASSYRSGRGSYEQYF
D: TRBD2
V: TRBV6-2/TRBV6-3
length: 16
size: .
J: TRBJ2-7

DNA: TGTGCCAGCCGGCCATCGGGAGATACGCAGTATTTT
CDR3: CASRPSGDTQYF
D: .
V: TRBV18
length: 12
size: .
J: TRBJ2-3

DNA: TGTGCCAGCAGTCCAGGAGGGGGACAGGGGGGTCAAGAGACCCAGTACTTC
CDR3: CASSPGGGQGGQETQYF
D: TRBD1
V: TRBV6-6
length: 17
size: .
J: TRBJ2-5

DNA: TGCGCCAGCAACCAAAGGGACAGGGCCCTCCGGAACACTGAAGCTTTCTTT
CDR3: CASNQRDRALRNTEAFF
D: TRBD1
V: TRBV10-1
length: 17
size: few
J: TRBJ1-1

DNA: TGTGCCAGCAGCGTAGTGTCGGGCACAGATACGCAGTATTTT
CDR3: CASSVVSGTDTQYF
D: .
V: TRBV9
length: 14
size: .
J: TRBJ2-3

DNA: TGTGCCAGCAGTTACTTGGGCTCACTTGAAGCTTTCTTT
CDR3: CASSYLGSLEAFF
D: .
V: TRBV6-5
length: 13
size: .
J: TRBJ1-1

DNA: TGTGCCAGCAGCTTGGCTAGCGGGAGCTCCTACAATGAGCAGTTCTTC
CDR3: CASSLASGSSYNEQFF
D: TRBD2
V: TRBV5-5
length: 16
size: .
J: TRBJ2-1

DNA: TGTGCCAGCACCGACCTTGCGGGCCCCAATACGCAGTATTTT
CDR3: CASTDLAGPNTQYF
D: .
V: TRBV27
length: 14
size: .
J: TRBJ2-3

DNA: TGTGCCACAAACTTACAGGGAACAGGTTCACCCCTCCACTTT
CDR3: CATNLQGTGSPLHF
D: .
V: TRBV10-3
length: 14
size: .
J: TRBJ1-6

DNA: TGTGCCAGCAGCCAAGATTACGGGAGCGGCTACAATGAGCAGTTCTTC
CDR3: CASSQDYGSGYNEQFF
D: .
V: TRBV4-2
length: 16
size: few
J: TRBJ2-1

DNA: TGCAGCGGAGGGACTAGCGGCACCGGGGAGCTGTTTTTT
CDR3: CSGGTSGTGELFF
D: TRBD2
V: TRBV29-1
length: 13
size: .
J: TRBJ2-2

DNA: TGTGCCATCACCCTTGGACAGGGGCTGTACGAGCAGTACTTC
CDR3: CAITLGQGLYEQYF
D: TRBD1
V: TRBV10-3
length: 14
size: .
J: TRBJ2-7